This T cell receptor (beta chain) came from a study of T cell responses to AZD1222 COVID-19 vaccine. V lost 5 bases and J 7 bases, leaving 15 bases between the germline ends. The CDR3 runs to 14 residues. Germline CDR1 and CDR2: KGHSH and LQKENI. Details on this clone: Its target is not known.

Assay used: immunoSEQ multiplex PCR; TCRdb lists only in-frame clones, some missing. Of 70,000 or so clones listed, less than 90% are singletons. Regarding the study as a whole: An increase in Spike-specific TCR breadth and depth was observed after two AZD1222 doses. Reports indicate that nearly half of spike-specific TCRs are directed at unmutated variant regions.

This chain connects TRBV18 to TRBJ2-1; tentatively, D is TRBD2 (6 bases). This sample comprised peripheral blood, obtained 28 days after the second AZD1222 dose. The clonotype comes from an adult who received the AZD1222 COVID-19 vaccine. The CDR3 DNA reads TGTGCCAGCTCAGACCCCAGCGGGTCAAATGAGCAGTTCTTC. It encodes CASSDPSGSNEQFF.